A selection of T cell receptor beta chains follows, all from one sample in a study of blood T cell repertoires in COVID-19. Assay: immunoSEQ multiplex PCR; the TCRdb copy retains only in-frame clones and omits some. The sample has about 300,000 clones, 90% seen once; the top ten hold about 4.5%. The sample consisted of PBMCs or T cells enriched from blood (not recorded which). The source is a woman younger than 30 with acute COVID-19. The CDR3 runs from the conserved cysteine through the conserved F or W. Expanded clones are given a class, and other clones once, few, many or no size at all.

abundance	v_gene	CDR3aa
NA	TRBV30	CAWSVSIGGYNGYTF
NA	TRBV5-1	CASSLAGTSGTQETQYF
NA	TRBV4-2	CASSQDRGQGGEQYF
NA	TRBV19	CASSIVATGASGNTIYF
NA	TRBV9	CASSVDSGINTEAFF
few	TRBV7-6	CASSLGSFVYTEAFF
NA	TRBV18	CASSRDRQETQYF
NA	TRBV6-5	CASSVGRNLGNTIYF
NA	TRBV7-9	CASSLAVQGDGYTF
NA	TRBV30	CAWKDRGRWEKLFF
NA	TRBV30	CAWRDHSGRAEAFF
once	TRBV11-3	CASSLDAEGGNTIYF
NA	TRBV19	CASSIGGPMLEAFF
NA	TRBV28	CASSFSDSGYTF
NA	TRBV6-4	CASSDSLTSAKQFF
once	TRBV19	CASTGQGAGGYTF
NA	TRBV20-1	CSASRSTSGSNYNEQFF
few	TRBV27	CASSRAGPSSYNSPLHF
NA	TRBV6-1	CASSEALPGSSTEAFF
medium-sized	TRBV25-1	CASKNSAGAFNEQYF
NA	TRBV10-3	CAISGGGFTPNTEAFF
few	TRBV19	CASSVSGTGKEKLFF
NA	TRBV11-3	CASSLDGTGWNGYTF
NA	TRBV9	CASSVGTNGEETQYF
NA	TRBV20-1	CSARGRGQTFF
NA	TRBV5-1	CASSIGNVGDTQYF
NA	TRBV29-1	CSVLGAYEQYF
NA	TRBV9	CASSPGLAGALETQYF
NA	TRBV7-9	CAGSGTGDGYTF
NA	TRBV7-3	CASRRRDRGPGELFF
NA	TRBV27	CASSLQGRQPQHF